This T cell receptor beta chain was found in a study of blood T cells in healthy people across ages. Study-wide points: Estimates of diversity drawn from one million T cells were considered underestimates.

On this clonotype: The antigen is undetermined.

Next came a second PCR, run for about 7 to 12 cycles, which used a sample-barcoded 5' primer along with a J-beta primer mix. Any given sample supplied a minimum of 2.5 million CDR3-containing paired-end reads. TCRdb processed the 5' RACE reads anew with MiXCR; each CDR3 protein has one entry. The sample includes just over 1 million distinct CDR3 sequences, more than 35% of them seen just once. Each sample provided at least 5 micrograms of extracted total RNA. The CDR3 totals 13 residues. The V gene's germline CDR1 is DFQATT and CDR2 SNEGSKA (reference sequence). V shed 3 bases and J 6 bases; nucleotides not matched to a gene: 2.

This chain uses TRBV20-1 with TRBJ2-7; 13 bases map to TRBD2. Sequencing input: blood. This receptor was identified in a woman aged 55-69 years in good health. DNA for the CDR3: TGCAGTGCTAGCGGACTAGCGGGAGTCGAGCAGTACTTC. Translating it yields CSASGLAGVEQYF.